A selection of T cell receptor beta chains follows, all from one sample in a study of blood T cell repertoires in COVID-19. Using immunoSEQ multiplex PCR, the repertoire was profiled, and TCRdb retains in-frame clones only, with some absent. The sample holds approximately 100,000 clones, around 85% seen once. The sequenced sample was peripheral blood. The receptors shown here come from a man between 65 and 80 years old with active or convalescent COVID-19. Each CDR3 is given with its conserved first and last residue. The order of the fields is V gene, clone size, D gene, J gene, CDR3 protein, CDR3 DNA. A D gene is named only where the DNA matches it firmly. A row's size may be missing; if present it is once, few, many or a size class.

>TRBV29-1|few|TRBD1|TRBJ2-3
CSGGQGPDTQYF
TGCAGCGGGGGACAGGGGCCAGATACGCAGTATTTT
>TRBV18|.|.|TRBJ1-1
CASSPNRIGLNTEAFF
TGTGCCAGCTCGCCAAACAGGATCGGGCTGAACACTGAAGCTTTCTTT
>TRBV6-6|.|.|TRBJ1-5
CASSYSDQPQHF
TGTGCCAGCAGTTACAGCGATCAGCCCCAGCATTTT
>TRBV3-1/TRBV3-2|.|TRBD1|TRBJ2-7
CASSQQQGSTEQYF
TGTGCCAGCAGCCAACAACAGGGGTCTACCGAGCAGTACTTC
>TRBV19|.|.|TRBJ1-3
CARVDRFSGNTIYF
TGTGCCAGGGTGGACAGATTCTCTGGAAACACCATATATTTT
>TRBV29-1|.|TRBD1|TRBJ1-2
CSVRSTGGEGGYTF
TGCAGCGTGCGATCTACAGGGGGCGAAGGAGGCTACACCTTC
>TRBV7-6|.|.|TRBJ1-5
CASSPLVPRQDNQPQHF
TGTGCCAGCAGCCCCCTTGTCCCTCGACAGGACAATCAGCCCCAGCATTTT
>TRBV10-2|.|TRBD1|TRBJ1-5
CASGDRVGNQPQHF
TGCGCCAGCGGAGACAGGGTCGGGAATCAGCCCCAGCATTTT
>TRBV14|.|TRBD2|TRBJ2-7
CASSRTSGAGYEQYF
TGTGCCAGCAGCAGGACTAGCGGAGCAGGGTACGAGCAGTACTTC
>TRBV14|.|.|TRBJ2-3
CASSQDDYYTDTQYF
TGTGCCAGCAGCCAAGACGACTATTACACAGATACGCAGTATTTT
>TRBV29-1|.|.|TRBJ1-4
CSVEDGKYEKLFF
TGCAGCGTTGAAGACGGGAAGTATGAAAAACTGTTTTTT